This TCR beta chain was documented in a study of early T cells in non-severe SARS-CoV-2 infection. The V gene lost 4 bases and the J gene lost 3 bases, with 4 bases spanning the gap. The CDR3 is made up of 11 amino acids. The germline V gene encodes CDR1 MNHEY and CDR2 SMNVEV (reference sequence). As part of library construction, unique molecular identifiers were attached to individual cDNA molecules. MiXCR was run by TCRdb on the 5' RACE reads, yielding one entry per CDR3 protein. The sample lists more than 95,000 distinct CDR3 sequences; 11% were seen once. Sequencing used whole blood, obtained at baseline. The genes are TRBV27 and TRBJ2-7; unclear D gene. The TCR sequence derives from an adult who was a healthcare worker with PCR-confirmed SARS-CoV-2 infection or an uninfected control (not recorded which). The CDR3 nucleotides read TGTGCCAGCAGTTATGGCTACGAGCAGTACTTC. Translating it yields CASSYGYEQYF.